This T cell receptor (beta chain) was sequenced for a study of early T cells in non-severe SARS-CoV-2 infection. This clonotype occurred a few times. Via MiXCR, TCRdb re-called the 5' RACE reads, giving one row per CDR3 protein. The profile shows tens of thousands of distinct CDR3 sequences, about 5% of them singletons. Germline trimming cut 5 bases from V and 2 bases from J; bases unmatched to any gene: 5. In germline, CDR1 is DFQATT, CDR2 SNEGSKA (reference sequence). CDR3 length: 14 residues. Sequencing was carried out using whole blood. The chain carries TRBV20-1 and TRBJ2-1; TRBD1 matches 8 bases. This clonotype was sampled from an adult who was a healthcare worker with PCR-confirmed SARS-CoV-2 infection or an uninfected control (not recorded which). CDR3 DNA: TGCAGTGCTGATCACAGGGGGACCTACAATGAGCAGTTCTTC. Translated: CSADHRGTYNEQFF.